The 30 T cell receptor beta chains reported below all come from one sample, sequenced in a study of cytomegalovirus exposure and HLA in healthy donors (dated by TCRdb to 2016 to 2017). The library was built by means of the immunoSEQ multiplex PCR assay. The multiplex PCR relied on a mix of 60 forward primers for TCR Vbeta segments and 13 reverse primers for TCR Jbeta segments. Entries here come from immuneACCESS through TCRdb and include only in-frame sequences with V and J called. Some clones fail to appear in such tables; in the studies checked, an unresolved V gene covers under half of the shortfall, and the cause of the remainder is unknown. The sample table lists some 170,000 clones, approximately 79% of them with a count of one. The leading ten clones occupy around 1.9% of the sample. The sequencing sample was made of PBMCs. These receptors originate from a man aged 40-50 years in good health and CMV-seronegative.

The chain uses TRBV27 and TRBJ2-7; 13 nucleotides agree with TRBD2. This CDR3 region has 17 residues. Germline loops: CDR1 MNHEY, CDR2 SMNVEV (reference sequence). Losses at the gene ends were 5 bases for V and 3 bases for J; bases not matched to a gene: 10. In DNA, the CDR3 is TGTGCCAGCAGTCCTCAAGGGGGACTAGCGGGATTCTACGAGCAGTACTTC. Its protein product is CASSPQGGLAGFYEQYF.

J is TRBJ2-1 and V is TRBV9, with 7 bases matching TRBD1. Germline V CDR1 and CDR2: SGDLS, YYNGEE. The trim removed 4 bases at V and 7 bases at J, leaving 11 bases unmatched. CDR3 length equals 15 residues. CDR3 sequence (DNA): TGTGCCAGCAGCCTAATAGGGGGCAGGGTAAATGAGCAGTTCTTC. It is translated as CASSLIGGRVNEQFF.

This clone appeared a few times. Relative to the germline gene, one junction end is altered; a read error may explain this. CDR3 sequence: CSSSLVGGPNEKLFF. In DNA, the CDR3 is TGTTCCAGCAGCTTAGTTGGAGGGCCTAATGAAAAACTGTTTTTT. This rearrangement joins TRBV7-9 to TRBJ1-4; D unresolved. The CDR3 covers 15 residues. Per germline, CDR1 SEHNR and CDR2 FQNEAQ (reference sequence).

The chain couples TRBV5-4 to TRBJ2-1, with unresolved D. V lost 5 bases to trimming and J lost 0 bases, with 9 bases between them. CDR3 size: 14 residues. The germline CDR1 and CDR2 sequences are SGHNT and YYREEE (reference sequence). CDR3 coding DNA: TGTGCCAGCAGTCCCCTTAGCTCCTACAATGAGCAGTTCTTC. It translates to CASSPLSSYNEQFF.

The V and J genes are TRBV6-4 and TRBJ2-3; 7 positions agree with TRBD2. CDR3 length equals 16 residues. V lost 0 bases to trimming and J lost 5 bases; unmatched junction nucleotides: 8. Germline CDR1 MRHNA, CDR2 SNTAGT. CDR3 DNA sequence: TGTGCCAGCAGTGACTCCGGGGGGTCAGAGGTAGATACGCAGTATTTT. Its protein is CASSDSGGSEVDTQYF.

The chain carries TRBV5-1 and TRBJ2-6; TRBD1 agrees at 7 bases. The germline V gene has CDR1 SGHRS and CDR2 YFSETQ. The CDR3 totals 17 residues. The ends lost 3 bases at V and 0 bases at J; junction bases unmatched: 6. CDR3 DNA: TGCGCCAGCAGCTCCGGGACAGCCCGCTCTGGGGCCAACGTCCTGACTTTC. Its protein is CASSSGTARSGANVLTF. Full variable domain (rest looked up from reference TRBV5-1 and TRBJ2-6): KAGVTQTPRYLIKTRGQQVTLSCSPISGHRSVSWYQQTPGQGLQFLFEYFSETQRNKGNFPGRFSGRQFSNSRSEMNVSTLELGDSALYLCASSSGTARSGANVLTFGAGSRLTVL.

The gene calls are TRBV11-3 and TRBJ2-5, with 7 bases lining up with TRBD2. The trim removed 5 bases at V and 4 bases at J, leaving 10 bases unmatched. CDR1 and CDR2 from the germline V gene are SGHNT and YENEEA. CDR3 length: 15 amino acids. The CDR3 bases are TGTGCCAGCAGCGCAGGCGGCGGGAGCGGAGAGACCCAGTACTTC. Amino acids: CASSAGGGSGETQYF.

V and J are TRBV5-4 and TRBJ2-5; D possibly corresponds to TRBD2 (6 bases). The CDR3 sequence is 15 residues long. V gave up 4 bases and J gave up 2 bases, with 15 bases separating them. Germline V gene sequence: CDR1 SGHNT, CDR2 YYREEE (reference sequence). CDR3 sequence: CASSLWGVGQETQYF. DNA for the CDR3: TGTGCCAGCAGCCTATGGGGGGTGGGGCAAGAGACCCAGTACTTC.

The CDR3 DNA follows: TGTGCCAGCAGGCGGGAGGGCCTTGAGGGCGAGCAGTACTTC. The encoded protein is CASRREGLEGEQYF. This chain connects TRBV6-1 to TRBJ2-7, with 9 nucleotides matching TRBD2. V was clipped by 6 bases and J by 6 bases; unmatched bases: 9. Germline V lookup: CDR1 MNHNS, CDR2 SASEGT. CDR3 length: 14 amino acids.

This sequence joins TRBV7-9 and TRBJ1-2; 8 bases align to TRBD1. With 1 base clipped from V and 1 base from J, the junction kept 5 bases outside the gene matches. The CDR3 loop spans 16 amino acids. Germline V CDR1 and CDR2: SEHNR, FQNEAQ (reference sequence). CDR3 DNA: TGTGCCAGCAGCTTAGTGGGACAGGCCCTTAACTATGGCTACACCTTC. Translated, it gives CASSLVGQALNYGYTF.

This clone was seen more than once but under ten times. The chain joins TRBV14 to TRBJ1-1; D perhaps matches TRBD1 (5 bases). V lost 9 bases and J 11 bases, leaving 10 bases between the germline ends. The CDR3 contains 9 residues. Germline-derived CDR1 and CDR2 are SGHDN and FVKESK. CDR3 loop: CARGGLAFF. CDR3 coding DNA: TGTGCCAGGGGGGGTTTGGCTTTCTTT.

In DNA form, the CDR3 reads TGTGCCAGCACCCGGGAAGTGGTTGCGGGAGTACGAACCGGGGAGCTGTTTTTT. Amino acids: CASTREVVAGVRTGELFF. V gene TRBV5-4 combines with J gene TRBJ2-2; the match to TRBD2 covers 7 bases. With 6 bases clipped from V and 5 bases from J, the junction kept 19 bases outside the gene matches. Germline V gene sequence: CDR1 SGHNT, CDR2 YYREEE (reference sequence). The CDR3 loop spans 18 amino acids.

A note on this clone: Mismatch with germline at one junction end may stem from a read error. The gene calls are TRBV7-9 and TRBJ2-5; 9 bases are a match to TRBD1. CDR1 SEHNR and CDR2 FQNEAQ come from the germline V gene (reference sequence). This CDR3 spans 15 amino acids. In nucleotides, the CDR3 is TGTTCCAGCAGCTTTTGGGACAGGGTGGTGGAGACCCAGTACTTC. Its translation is CSSSFWDRVVETQYF.

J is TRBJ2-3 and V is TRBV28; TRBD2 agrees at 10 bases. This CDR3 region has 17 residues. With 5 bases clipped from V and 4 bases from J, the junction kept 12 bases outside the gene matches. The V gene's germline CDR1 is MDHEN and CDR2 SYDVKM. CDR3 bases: TGTGCCAGCAGTCCCTTGGGGCTAGCGGGAGTCTCAGATACGCAGTATTTT. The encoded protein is CASSPLGLAGVSDTQYF.

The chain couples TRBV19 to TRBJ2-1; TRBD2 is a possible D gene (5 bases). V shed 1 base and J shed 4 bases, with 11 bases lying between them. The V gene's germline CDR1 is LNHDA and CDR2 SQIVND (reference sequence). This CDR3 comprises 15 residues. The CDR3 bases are TGTGCCAGTAGTATAGGCCGGGATGGGTACAATGAGCAGTTCTTC. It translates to CASSIGRDGYNEQFF.

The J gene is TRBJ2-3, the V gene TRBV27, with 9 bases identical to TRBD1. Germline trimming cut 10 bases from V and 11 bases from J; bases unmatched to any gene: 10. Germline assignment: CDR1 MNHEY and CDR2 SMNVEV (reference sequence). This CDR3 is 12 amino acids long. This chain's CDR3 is CATEKDRGEQYF. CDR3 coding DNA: TGTGCCACCGAGAAGGACAGGGGTGAGCAGTATTTT.

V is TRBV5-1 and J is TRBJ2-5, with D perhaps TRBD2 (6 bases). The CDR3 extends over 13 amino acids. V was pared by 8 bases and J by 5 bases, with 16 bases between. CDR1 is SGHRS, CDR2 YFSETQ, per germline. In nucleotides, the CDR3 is TGCGCCAGTACTCGGGGGAGTGGCGAGACCCAGTACTTC. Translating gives CASTRGSGETQYF.

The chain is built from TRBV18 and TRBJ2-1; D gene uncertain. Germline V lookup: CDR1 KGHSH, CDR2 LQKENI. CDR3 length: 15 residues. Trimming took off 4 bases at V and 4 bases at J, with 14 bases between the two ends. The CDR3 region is CASSLRHYEYNEQFF. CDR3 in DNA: TGTGCCAGCTCACTACGCCATTATGAGTACAATGAGCAGTTCTTC. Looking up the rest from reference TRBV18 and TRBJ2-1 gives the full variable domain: NAGVMQNPRHLVRRRGQEARLRCSPMKGHSHVYWYRQLPEEGLKFMVYLQKENIIDESGMPKERFSAEFPKEGPSILRIQQVVRGDSAAYFCASSLRHYEYNEQFFGPGTRLTVL.

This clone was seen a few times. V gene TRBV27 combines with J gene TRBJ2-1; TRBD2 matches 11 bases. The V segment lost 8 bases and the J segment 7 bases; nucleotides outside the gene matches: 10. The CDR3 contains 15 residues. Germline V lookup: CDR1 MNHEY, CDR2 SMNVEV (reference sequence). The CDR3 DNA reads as TGTGCCAGCGGTCGTACTAGCGGGAGTTTGAATGAGCAGTTCTTC. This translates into CASGRTSGSLNEQFF.

CDR3 sequence: CASSLERGIGNTIYF. The CDR3 region has the DNA TGTGCCAGCAGCTTAGAGCGGGGGATAGGAAACACCATATATTTT. The rearrangement uses TRBV7-2 and TRBJ1-3; maybe TRBD1 (5 bases). The V gene lost 1 base and the J gene lost 4 bases, with 11 bases spanning the gap. The CDR3 is made up of 15 amino acids. The V gene's germline CDR1 is SGHTA and CDR2 FQGNSA. Complete variable domain (other parts from reference TRBV7-2 and TRBJ1-3): GAGVSQSPSNKVTEKGKDVELRCDPISGHTALYWYRQSLGQGLEFLIYFQGNSAPDKSGLPSDRFSAERTGGSVSTLTIQRTQQEDSAVYLCASSLERGIGNTIYFGEGSWLTVV.

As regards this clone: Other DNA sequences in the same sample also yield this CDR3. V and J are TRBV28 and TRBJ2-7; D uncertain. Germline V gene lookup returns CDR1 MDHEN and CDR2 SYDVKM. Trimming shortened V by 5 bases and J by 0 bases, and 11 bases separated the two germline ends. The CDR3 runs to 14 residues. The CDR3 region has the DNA TGTGCCAGCAGTCCCTTTGTTAGCTCCTACGAGCAGTACTTC. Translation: CASSPFVSSYEQYF.

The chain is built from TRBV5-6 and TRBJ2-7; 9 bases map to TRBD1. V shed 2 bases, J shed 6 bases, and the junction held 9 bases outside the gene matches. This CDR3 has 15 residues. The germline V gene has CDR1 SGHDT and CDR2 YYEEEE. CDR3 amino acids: CASSFLDRGLREQYF. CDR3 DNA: TGTGCCAGCAGCTTCCTGGACAGGGGCCTCCGCGAGCAGTACTTC.

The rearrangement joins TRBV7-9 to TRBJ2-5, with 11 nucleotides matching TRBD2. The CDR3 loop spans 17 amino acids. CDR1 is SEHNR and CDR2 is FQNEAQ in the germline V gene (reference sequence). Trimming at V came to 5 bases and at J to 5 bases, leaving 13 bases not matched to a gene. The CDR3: CASSIGTGLAVLETQYF. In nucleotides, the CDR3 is TGTGCCAGCAGCATTGGAACGGGACTAGCGGTGCTGGAGACCCAGTACTTC.

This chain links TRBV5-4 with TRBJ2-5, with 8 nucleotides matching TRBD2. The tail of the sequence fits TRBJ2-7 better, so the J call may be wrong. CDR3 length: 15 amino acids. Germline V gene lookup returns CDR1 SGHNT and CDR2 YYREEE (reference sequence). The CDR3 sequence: CASSNSGSMTYEQYF. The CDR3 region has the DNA TGTGCCAGCAGCAACAGCGGGAGTATGACCTACGAGCAGTACTTC.

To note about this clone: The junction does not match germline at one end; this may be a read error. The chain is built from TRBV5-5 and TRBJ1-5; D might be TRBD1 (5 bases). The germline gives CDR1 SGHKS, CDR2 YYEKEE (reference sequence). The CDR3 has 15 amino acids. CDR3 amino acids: CASSLDRQGNLPQHF. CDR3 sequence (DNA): TGTGCCAGCAGCTTGGACCGCCAGGGCAATCTGCCCCAGCATTTT. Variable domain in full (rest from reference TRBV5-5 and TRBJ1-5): DAGVTQSPTHLIKTRGQQVTLRCSPISGHKSVSWYQQVLGQGPQFIFQYYEKEERGRGNFPDRFSARQFPNYSSELNVNALLLGDSALYLCASSLDRQGNLPQHFGDGTRLSIL.

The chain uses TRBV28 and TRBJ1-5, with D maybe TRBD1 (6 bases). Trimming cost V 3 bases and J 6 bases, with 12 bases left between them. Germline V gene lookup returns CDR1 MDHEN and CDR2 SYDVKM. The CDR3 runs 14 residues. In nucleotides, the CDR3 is TGTGCCAGCAGTTTTTCAGGGGAGAGTCAGCCCCAGCATTTT. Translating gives CASSFSGESQPQHF.

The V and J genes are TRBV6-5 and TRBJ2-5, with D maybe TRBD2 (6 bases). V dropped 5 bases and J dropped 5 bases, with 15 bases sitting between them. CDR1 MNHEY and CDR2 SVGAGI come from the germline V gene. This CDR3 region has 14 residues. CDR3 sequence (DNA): TGTGCCAGCAGTGAACCCGGGAGCTGGGAGACCCAGTACTTC. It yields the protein CASSEPGSWETQYF.

The CDR3 loop reads CASSPGQTATNEKLFF. CDR3 sequence (DNA): TGCGCCAGCAGCCCGGGACAGACTGCAACTAATGAAAAACTGTTTTTT. V usage is TRBV10-1 and J usage is TRBJ1-4; 7 bases are a match to TRBD1. The trim removed 6 bases at V and 0 bases at J, leaving 7 bases unmatched. The V gene's germline CDR1 is WNHNN and CDR2 SYGVQD (reference sequence). The CDR3 has 16 residues.

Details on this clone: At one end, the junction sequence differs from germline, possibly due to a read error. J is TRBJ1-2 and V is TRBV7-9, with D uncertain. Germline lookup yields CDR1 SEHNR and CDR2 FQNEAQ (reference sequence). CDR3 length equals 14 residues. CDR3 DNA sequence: TGTTCCAGCAGCCGGGGAGTTACCAACTATGGCTACACCTTC. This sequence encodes CSSSRGVTNYGYTF.

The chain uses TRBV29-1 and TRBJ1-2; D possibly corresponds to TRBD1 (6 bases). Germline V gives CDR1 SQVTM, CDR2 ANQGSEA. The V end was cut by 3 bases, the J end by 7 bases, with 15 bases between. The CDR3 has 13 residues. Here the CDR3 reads CSVDGTRAGGYTF. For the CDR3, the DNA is TGCAGCGTTGACGGGACACGGGCCGGTGGCTACACCTTC.